What follows describes a single T cell receptor beta chain. Here immunoSEQ multiplex PCR was the method, and the copy in TCRdb shows in-frame clones only, minus some. This table has approximately 200,000 clones, about 94% appearing once. The CDR3 has 16 residues. The germline V gene encodes CDR1 MNHEY and CDR2 SMNVEV (reference sequence). V gave up 4 bases and J gave up 4 bases; unmatched junction bases: 12. The data derive from a study of T cell responses to AZD1222 COVID-19 vaccine. This clonotype originated in an adult in good health. The input for sequencing was peripheral blood, taken on day 0 of AZD1222 vaccination. This chain uses TRBV27 with TRBJ1-2; 7 bases match TRBD1. CDR3 amino acids: CASSSLKGAQAYGYTF. CDR3 DNA: TGTGCCAGCAGTTCGCTAAAGGGGGCGCAGGCCTATGGCTACACCTTC.